This T cell receptor beta chain was found in a study of monozygotic twins with inflammatory bowel disease. Study conclusions and caveats: T cell subtypes were not distinguishable in this analysis.

TCRdb re-called the 5' RACE reads and catalogs CDR3 proteins one per entry, DNA excluded. The data show under 45,000 distinct CDR3 sequences, and the top ten clones hold about 4.9%. This CDR3 region has 14 residues. In germline, CDR1 is SEHNR, CDR2 FQNEAQ (reference sequence). The draw for each donor consisted of a single 2.5 ml blood sample. Concerning this clonotype: Its cognate antigen is unknown.

The V call is TRBV7-9, the J call TRBJ1-5. Sequencing was carried out using blood. The receptor comes from a human donor with ulcerative colitis or Crohn's disease, or a healthy co-twin of an affected twin (not recorded which). The CDR3 loop is CASSGGQSNQPQHF.